The 30 T cell receptor beta chains presented below share a single source sample, sequenced in a study of OX40 agonist ivuxolimab in advanced cancers. The method was immunoSEQ multiplex PCR; TCRdb's version includes in-frame clones alone and lacks a portion of them. The sample holds 75,000 to 90,000 clones, 85% to 95% seen once. The source material was CD4+ or CD8+ T cells sorted from blood, sampled in a trial of the OX40 agonist ivuxolimab. These receptors were collected from an adult with an advanced solid tumor such as melanoma, head and neck, liver or kidney cancer.

This sequence joins TRBV27 and TRBJ2-6; 8 bases are shared with TRBD1. The CDR3 is 19 amino acids. V gave up 2 bases and J gave up 2 bases; unmatched junction bases: 11. Germline V gives CDR1 MNHEY, CDR2 SMNVEV (reference sequence). DNA of the CDR3: TGTGCCAGCAGTTTAGGGACAGGACTTTTACGTCCTGGGGCCAACGTCCTGACTTTC. Translated: CASSLGTGLLRPGANVLTF.

The DNA of the CDR3 is TGCGCCAGCAGCTTGGGACAGCAATACGAGCAGTACTTC. Its translation: CASSLGQQYEQYF. The chain couples TRBV5-1 to TRBJ2-7, with a weak D call TRBD1 (5 bases). The germline V gene encodes CDR1 SGHRS and CDR2 YFSETQ. The V and J ends lost 0 bases and 4 bases respectively, with 8 bases between them. The CDR3 contains 13 residues. The whole variable domain, remainder taken from reference TRBV5-1 and TRBJ2-7, is KAGVTQTPRYLIKTRGQQVTLSCSPISGHRSVSWYQQTPGQGLQFLFEYFSETQRNKGNFPGRFSGRQFSNSRSEMNVSTLELGDSALYLCASSLGQQYEQYFGPGTRLTVT.

This chain links TRBV5-1 with TRBJ2-3; D is ambiguous. The germline V gene encodes CDR1 SGHRS and CDR2 YFSETQ. Trimming stripped 4 bases from V and 0 bases from J, with 12 bases between. The CDR3 covers 15 residues. CDR3 nucleotide sequence: TGCGCCAGCAGCCGATCTCTCCAAAGCACAGATACGCAGTATTTT. This translates into CASSRSLQSTDTQYF.

The chain couples TRBV2 to TRBJ2-7, with 9 bases lining up with TRBD1. Germline V lookup: CDR1 SNHLY, CDR2 FYNNEI. This CDR3 has 14 amino acids. Germline trimming cut 6 bases from V and 7 bases from J; bases unmatched to any gene: 10. DNA for the CDR3: TGTGCCAGCAGGCCGGGACAGGGCGGTTGGGAGCAGTACTTC. This gives the protein CASRPGQGGWEQYF.

The V gene is TRBV4-1, the J gene TRBJ2-7, with a possible D match to TRBD2 (5 bases). Germline V lookup: CDR1 MGHRA, CDR2 YSYEKL. CDR3 length equals 14 residues. V shed 1 base and J shed 9 bases, with 16 bases lying between them. CDR3 sequence (DNA): TGCGCCAGCAGCCAAGGAGCTAGCACGCCCCCGCAGTACTTC. Translation: CASSQGASTPPQYF.

The rearrangement uses TRBV19 and TRBJ2-7, with 7 bases that match TRBD1. CDR3 length equals 17 residues. The V and J ends lost 4 bases and 3 bases, in that order; junction bases with no gene match: 15. The germline gives CDR1 LNHDA, CDR2 SQIVND (reference sequence). The CDR3 is CASSTIFFKGAGYEQYF. CDR3 DNA: TGTGCCAGTAGTACCATTTTTTTCAAGGGGGCCGGCTACGAGCAGTACTTC. The variable domain in full, completed from reference TRBV19 and TRBJ2-7, reads DGGITQSPKYLFRKEGQNVTLSCEQNLNHDAMYWYRQDPGQGLRLIYYSQIVNDFQKGDIAEGYSVSREKKESFPLTVTSAQKNPTAFYLCASSTIFFKGAGYEQYFGPGTRLTVT.

CDR3 loop: CAFQQGAYRGYTF. In DNA form, the CDR3 reads TGTGCCTTTCAACAGGGGGCGTACAGAGGCTACACCTTC. The chain joins TRBV30 to TRBJ1-2; 9 bases match TRBD1. V shed 7 bases and J 8 bases; nucleotides not matched to a gene: 11. CDR1 is GTSNPN, CDR2 SVGIG, per germline (reference sequence). The CDR3 consists of 13 residues.

The rearrangement uses TRBV18 and TRBJ1-3, with D perhaps TRBD1 (5 bases). Trimming cost V 6 bases and J 0 bases, with 15 bases left between them. CDR3 length equals 16 residues. Germline values: CDR1 KGHSH, CDR2 LQKENI. The CDR3 spells CASSRDGPNSGNTIYF. DNA for the CDR3: TGTGCCAGCTCGCGGGACGGACCCAACTCTGGAAACACCATATATTTT.

The V gene is TRBV6-1, the J gene TRBJ1-6; D possibly corresponds to TRBD1 (6 bases). Germline values: CDR1 MNHNS, CDR2 SASEGT. This CDR3 comprises 15 residues. Trimming cost V 3 bases and J 10 bases, with 16 bases left between them. The CDR3 nucleotides read TGTGCCAGCAGTGATAGCCCCTTTGGGGGCTCACCCCTCCACTTT. Residues: CASSDSPFGGSPLHF.

The J gene is TRBJ2-6, the V gene TRBV5-1; 8 nucleotides align to TRBD1. Trimming at V came to 4 bases and at J to 2 bases, leaving 2 bases not matched to a gene. The CDR3 is 15 amino acids. Germline CDR1 and CDR2: SGHRS and YFSETQ. CDR3 residues: CASSTQGAGANVLTF. The CDR3 DNA follows: TGCGCCAGCAGCACACAGGGGGCTGGGGCCAACGTCCTGACTTTC.

This clone has just one count. The V call is TRBV7-9, the J call TRBJ2-7; D unclear. CDR1 and CDR2 (germline): SEHNR, FQNEAQ (reference sequence). The CDR3 is 16 amino acids. The V gene lost 1 base and the J gene lost 13 bases, with 26 bases spanning the gap. CDR3 DNA: TGTGCCAGCAGCTTAGTGAGTGCAGGCTTCCTAACCCCGCATTACTTC. Translating gives CASSLVSAGFLTPHYF.

This sequence joins TRBV2 and TRBJ2-1, with D unclear. The CDR3 totals 15 residues. Trimming removed 6 bases at V and 0 bases at J, with 12 bases between. The germline V gene encodes CDR1 SNHLY and CDR2 FYNNEI. The CDR3 region has the DNA TGTGCCAGCAGACAACAGCGCCTCTCCTACAATGAGCAGTTCTTC. Translating it yields CASRQQRLSYNEQFF.

This chain links TRBV25-1 with TRBJ1-1; 8 nucleotides match TRBD1. There are 16 residues in the CDR3. With 5 bases clipped from V and 5 bases from J, the junction kept 13 bases outside the gene matches. Per the germline V gene, CDR1 is MGHDK and CDR2 is SYGVNS. The CDR3 spells CASSRLGTGSWTEAFF. Here the CDR3 DNA reads TGTGCCAGCAGTCGGTTGGGGACAGGAAGTTGGACTGAAGCTTTCTTT.

The chain has TRBV5-1 and TRBJ2-7, with 10 nucleotides matching TRBD2. J was trimmed by 4 bases and V by 5 bases; bases with no gene match: 3. Germline loops: CDR1 SGHRS, CDR2 YFSETQ. The length of the CDR3 is 13 residues. CDR3 sequence reads: CASRRTSGYEQYF. In nucleotides, the CDR3 is TGCGCCAGCAGAAGGACTAGCGGATACGAGCAGTACTTC.

DNA for the CDR3: TGTGCCAGCAGTTTAAAAGGGGTCGAGCAGTACTTC. It yields the protein CASSLKGVEQYF. The rearrangement joins TRBV6-1 to TRBJ2-7; a weak D match, TRBD1 (5 bases). Germline loops: CDR1 MNHNS, CDR2 SASEGT. CDR3 length: 12 residues. V was pared by 5 bases and J by 6 bases, with 11 bases between.

This clone showed up just once. The V and J genes are TRBV7-2 and TRBJ2-5; 10 bases agree with TRBD2. This CDR3 region has 15 residues. V gave up 4 bases and J gave up 4 bases; unmatched junction bases: 6. CDR1 is SGHTA and CDR2 is FQGNSA in the germline V gene. The CDR3 nucleotides read TGTGCCAGCAGCTCGCCCAAGCGGGGGGGAGAGACCCAGTACTTC. It is translated as CASSSPKRGGETQYF.

The genes are TRBV18 and TRBJ2-1; D is unclear. Germline CDR1 is KGHSH and CDR2 is LQKENI. The ends were cut back, 0 bases at V and 6 bases at J, with 6 bases in the middle. The CDR3 is 13 amino acids. The CDR3 spells CASSPPGSNEQFF. The CDR3 DNA is TGTGCCAGCTCACCACCGGGAAGCAATGAGCAGTTCTTC.

The chain carries TRBV6-1 and TRBJ1-1; 8 nucleotides line up with TRBD1. This CDR3 is built from 14 residues. The V and J ends lost 2 bases and 8 bases, in that order; junction bases with no gene match: 7. Looked up from germline, CDR1 is MNHNS and CDR2 is SASEGT. This CDR3 is CASSETGGRGEAFF. The CDR3 DNA is TGTGCCAGCAGTGAAACAGGGGGTCGAGGGGAAGCTTTCTTT.

The J gene is TRBJ1-5, the V gene TRBV25-1; possible D gene TRBD1, 6 bases. The germline V and J ends were trimmed by 2 bases and 4 bases, with 9 bases remaining between them. The CDR3 extends over 14 amino acids. Germline-derived CDR1 and CDR2 are MGHDK and SYGVNS. Here the CDR3 reads CASSENRANQPQHF. In DNA form, the CDR3 reads TGTGCCAGCAGTGAAAACAGGGCAAATCAGCCCCAGCATTTT.

This clone has just one count. The chain is built from TRBV4-1 and TRBJ2-7, with D unresolved. Looked up from germline, CDR1 is MGHRA and CDR2 is YSYEKL. The CDR3 runs to 15 residues. V lost 4 bases to trimming and J lost 1 base, with 14 bases between them. The CDR3 loop is CASSRLQIESYEQYF. The CDR3 nucleotides are TGCGCCAGCAGCCGCTTACAGATCGAATCCTACGAGCAGTACTTC.

This chain connects TRBV19 to TRBJ2-6; possibly TRBD1 for D (5 bases). This CDR3 region has 16 residues. Between the trimmed V and J ends, which lost 3 bases and 2 bases, there was a span of 11 bases. Germline-derived CDR1 and CDR2 are LNHDA and SQIVND (reference sequence). CDR3 in DNA: TGTGCCAGTAGTATTGGCCAGGGTGCTGGGGCCAACGTCCTGACTTTC. Its protein product is CASSIGQGAGANVLTF.

This clone showed up just once. The genes are TRBV30 and TRBJ1-2; D is possibly TRBD1 (5 bases). This CDR3 contains 15 residues. Germline V gives CDR1 GTSNPN, CDR2 SVGIG (reference sequence). Trimming took 0 bases from V and 6 from J, leaving 17 bases between them. CDR3: CAWSVVRRGVNGYTF. The DNA for the CDR3 is TGTGCCTGGAGTGTGGTTAGGAGGGGAGTAAATGGCTACACCTTC.

V is TRBV28 and J is TRBJ2-7; D could derive from TRBD1 or TRBD2 (6 bases each). Per the germline V gene, CDR1 is MDHEN and CDR2 is SYDVKM. This CDR3 spans 17 amino acids. Trimming shortened V by 7 bases and J by 0 bases, and 22 bases separated the two germline ends. CDR3 loop: CASTGPPFGGDSYEQYF. The CDR3 coding sequence is TGTGCCAGCACCGGACCCCCTTTCGGGGGCGACTCCTACGAGCAGTACTTC.

The genes are TRBV7-2 and TRBJ2-2; D is undetermined. From germline, CDR1 is SGHTA and CDR2 FQGNSA. Deletions cut 2 bases from V and 6 bases from J, with 4 bases between. The CDR3 runs to 12 residues. CDR3 coding DNA: TGTGCCAGCAGCTTACTCGCCGGGGAGCTGTTTTTT. Translated, it gives CASSLLAGELFF.

The chain joins TRBV11-2 to TRBJ1-2; D may be TRBD1 (5 bases). The length of the CDR3 is 13 residues. V was cut by 4 bases and J by 4 bases, with 10 bases left in between. From germline, CDR1 is SGHAT and CDR2 FQNNGV. The CDR3 loop reads CASSSRVGYGYTF. CDR3 coding DNA: TGTGCCAGCAGCTCCAGGGTTGGCTATGGCTACACCTTC.

The chain has TRBV21-1 and TRBJ1-2; the table assigns TRBD1, which was not confirmed against the DNA. TRBV21-1 constitutes a pseudogene. The CDR3 loop spans 14 amino acids. The CDR3 here is CASSKVETGKGYTF. In DNA, the CDR3 is TGTGCCAGCAGCAAAGTGGAGACAGGGAAAGGCTACACCTTC.

This clone has just one count. This sequence joins TRBV19 and TRBJ1-1; TRBD1 agrees at 7 bases. V shed 6 bases, J shed 6 bases, and the junction held 13 bases outside the gene matches. Germline V CDR1 and CDR2: LNHDA, SQIVND (reference sequence). The CDR3 sequence is 15 residues long. The CDR3 protein is CASSLPTTGSAEAFF. The DNA for the CDR3 is TGTGCCAGTAGCCTCCCTACGACAGGGTCGGCTGAAGCTTTCTTT.

The chain has TRBV9 and TRBJ2-3, with 12 bases identical to TRBD2. The CDR3 totals 17 residues. Germline values: CDR1 SGDLS, CDR2 YYNGEE. After removal of 0 bases from V and 0 bases from J, the junction contained 2 bases not matched to a gene. The CDR3 nucleotides read TGTGCCAGCAGCGTAGCTGGGACTAGCGGGAGCACAGATACGCAGTATTTT. The encoded protein is CASSVAGTSGSTDTQYF.

The rearrangement uses TRBV6-1 and TRBJ1-1; D call uncertain. Germline V lookup: CDR1 MNHNS, CDR2 SASEGT. The CDR3 is 12 residues long. Trimming cost V 3 bases and J 5 bases, with 7 bases left between them. CDR3 sequence: CASSERVTEAFF. The CDR3 nucleotides are TGTGCCAGCAGTGAGAGGGTAACTGAAGCTTTCTTT.

The chain recombines TRBV2 with TRBJ1-6, with D possibly TRBD1 on 5 matching bases. V was shortened by 5 bases and J by 8 bases, with 16 bases between the two germline ends. The germline V gene encodes CDR1 SNHLY and CDR2 FYNNEI. The CDR3 spans 15 residues. The CDR3 protein is CASSSLDSTYSPLHF. For the CDR3, the DNA is TGTGCCAGCAGTTCCCTCGACAGCACTTATTCACCCCTCCACTTT.